Below, one T cell receptor beta chain is given with its context. What it recognizes is unknown. These data belong to a study of cytomegalovirus exposure and HLA in healthy donors. Study conclusions and caveats: Several of the most significant clusters appeared, in a later analysis, to be linked to common viral pathogens.

V lost 0 bases, J lost 1 base, and 12 bases lay in between. Germline-derived CDR1 and CDR2 are SGHTA and FQGTGA. CDR3 size: 17 residues. The PCR made use of 60 Vbeta and 13 Jbeta primers. Repertoires were generated with immunoSEQ multiplex PCR, while TCRdb's copy carries only in-frame clones and drops some. Here the sample spans about 130,000 clones, roughly four fifths being singletons. The specimen was PBMCs. This rearrangement joins TRBV7-3 to TRBJ2-2; D might be TRBD2 (5 bases). The receptor was isolated from a girl aged 2 to 10 in good health and CMV-seronegative. The CDR3 DNA reads as TGTGCCAGCAGCTTAACGGGGTTCGGGGAGAACACCGGGGAGCTGTTTTTT. This translates into CASSLTGFGENTGELFF.